This passage covers 28 T cell receptor beta chains from one sample sequenced in a study of cytomegalovirus exposure and HLA in healthy donors. PCR involved 60 Vbeta and 13 Jbeta primers. The method was immunoSEQ multiplex PCR; TCRdb's version includes in-frame clones alone and lacks a portion of them. The table includes some 150,000 clones, more than 60% detected once. What was sequenced was PBMCs. These receptors originate from a male donor in good health and CMV-seronegative.

The chain recombines TRBV7-6 with TRBJ2-1; 7 nucleotides match TRBD1. The CDR3 has 15 amino acids. The V segment lost 5 bases and the J segment 4 bases; nucleotides outside the gene matches: 8. Germline V gives CDR1 SGHVS, CDR2 FNYEAQ. The CDR3, as DNA: TGTGCCAGCAGCCCCCGACAGGGCATTTACAATGAGCAGTTCTTC. It codes for CASSPRQGIYNEQFF.

This chain uses TRBV4-1 with TRBJ2-7, with D perhaps matching TRBD1 (5 bases). Germline CDR1 MGHRA, CDR2 YSYEKL. With 1 base removed from V and 1 base from J, the gap between germline ends came to 8 bases. The CDR3 loop spans 14 amino acids. This chain's CDR3 is CASSQAGNSYEQYF. CDR3 DNA sequence: TGCGCCAGCAGCCAAGCAGGGAATTCCTACGAGCAGTACTTC.

This chain joins TRBV19 and TRBJ1-2; 9 nucleotides align to TRBD1. V lost 3 bases and J lost 6; bases outside the gene matches: 8. This CDR3 has 15 residues. From germline, CDR1 is LNHDA and CDR2 SQIVND (reference sequence). As DNA, the CDR3 is TGTGCCAGTAGTATCCCGGGACAGGGTTCCAATGGCTACACCTTC. It codes for CASSIPGQGSNGYTF. The whole variable domain, remainder taken from reference TRBV19 and TRBJ1-2, is DGGITQSPKYLFRKEGQNVTLSCEQNLNHDAMYWYRQDPGQGLRLIYYSQIVNDFQKGDIAEGYSVSREKKESFPLTVTSAQKNPTAFYLCASSIPGQGSNGYTFGSGTRLTVV.

This sequence joins TRBV7-9 and TRBJ2-3, with 8 bases fitting TRBD1. Germline V gives CDR1 SEHNR, CDR2 FQNEAQ (reference sequence). The V and J ends lost 7 bases and 0 bases, in that order; junction bases with no gene match: 12. CDR3 length: 17 residues. CDR3 region: CASTGTGGDFSTDTQYF. CDR3 nucleotide sequence: TGTGCCAGCACCGGGACAGGCGGTGATTTTAGCACAGATACGCAGTATTTT.

V usage is TRBV5-1 and J usage is TRBJ1-1; 7 bases map to TRBD1. The V segment lost 0 bases and the J segment 11 bases; nucleotides outside the gene matches: 7. CDR1 is SGHRS and CDR2 is YFSETQ in the germline V gene. The CDR3 extends over 13 amino acids. The CDR3 DNA sequence: TGCGCCAGCAGCTTGGAAGGGACAGACTGGGCTTTCTTT. Encoded protein: CASSLEGTDWAFF.

The gene calls are TRBV6-6 and TRBJ1-1; 8 positions match TRBD1. CDR3 length: 14 amino acids. V lost 9 bases to trimming and J lost 9 bases; unmatched junction nucleotides: 15. Per germline, CDR1 MNHNY and CDR2 SVGAGI (reference sequence). The CDR3 loop reads CASCGTGPGKQAFF. CDR3 nucleotide sequence: TGTGCCAGTTGCGGGACAGGCCCGGGAAAGCAAGCTTTCTTT.

The chain carries TRBV9 and TRBJ2-7, with a tentative D call TRBD2 (6 bases). V lost 2 bases and J lost 5, with 17 bases in between. The CDR3 totals 15 residues. The germline V gene has CDR1 SGDLS and CDR2 YYNGEE. The CDR3 protein is CASSVEGAVPHEQYF. The CDR3 DNA is TGTGCCAGCAGCGTGGAGGGAGCGGTGCCCCACGAGCAGTACTTC.

V and J are TRBV27 and TRBJ1-1; tentative D call: TRBD1 (5 bases). Germline CDR1 is MNHEY and CDR2 is SMNVEV (reference sequence). This CDR3 region has 14 residues. The germline V and J ends were trimmed by 6 bases and 1 base, with 12 bases remaining between them. The CDR3 DNA is TGTGCCAGCAGCCGAACAGGACCGAACACTGAAGCTTTCTTT. Amino acids: CASSRTGPNTEAFF.

This chain links TRBV9 with TRBJ1-1, with 8 positions matching TRBD1. The CDR3 has 15 amino acids. Germline-derived CDR1 and CDR2 are SGDLS and YYNGEE. The trim removed 4 bases at V and 1 base at J, leaving 6 bases unmatched. The CDR3 bases are TGTGCCAGCAGCCCACGGACAGGGCAGAACACTGAAGCTTTCTTT. Amino acid sequence: CASSPRTGQNTEAFF.

The J gene is TRBJ2-7, the V gene TRBV11-2, with D uncertain. V dropped 5 bases and J dropped 2 bases, with 4 bases sitting between them. Germline assignment: CDR1 SGHAT and CDR2 FQNNGV. The CDR3 runs 11 residues. CDR3 DNA sequence: TGTGCCAGCAGCCCCGCCTACGAGCAGTACTTC. As protein: CASSPAYEQYF.

This clone was observed a handful of times. The chain combines TRBV5-4 with TRBJ1-2; 8 bases line up with TRBD1. The V gene's germline CDR1 is SGHNT and CDR2 YYREEE (reference sequence). Unmatched junction bases numbered 13, after V lost 4 bases and J lost 8 bases. This CDR3 region has 15 residues. The CDR3 region is CASSDGVQGVRGYTF. The CDR3 DNA is TGTGCCAGCAGCGACGGTGTACAGGGGGTTAGGGGCTACACCTTC.

Only a few counts were recorded for this clone. V is TRBV29-1 and J is TRBJ2-3; TRBD2 aligns across 11 bases. This CDR3 is 14 amino acids long. Germline assignment: CDR1 SQVTM and CDR2 ANQGSEA. CDR3 DNA: TGCAGTGCCTTTAGCGGGGGGGCCCCAGATACGCAGTATTTT. It encodes CSAFSGGAPDTQYF.

This clone appeared a single time. This chain joins TRBV13 and TRBJ1-2; 7 bases map to TRBD1. With V trimmed by 4 bases and J by 0 bases, 2 bases remained unmatched. The CDR3 loop spans 14 amino acids. CDR1 and CDR2 from the germline V gene are PRHDT and FYEKMQ (reference sequence). For the CDR3, the DNA is TGTGCCAGCAGCTGGGACAGAGCTAACTATGGCTACACCTTC. This translates into CASSWDRANYGYTF.

In this sample, this clone turned up a few times. The chain carries TRBV30 and TRBJ2-2; D ambiguous. Germline CDR1 GTSNPN, CDR2 SVGIG (reference sequence). Deletions cut 2 bases from V and 2 bases from J, with 9 bases between. The CDR3 totals 14 residues. CDR3 bases: TGTGCCTGGAGTCATCCAGGTAACACCGGGGAGCTGTTTTTT. Translating gives CAWSHPGNTGELFF.

The chain couples TRBV27 to TRBJ1-2; 8 positions match TRBD1. V was clipped by 5 bases and J by 6 bases; unmatched bases: 2. This CDR3 is built from 12 residues. Germline CDR1 reads MNHEY; CDR2 reads SMNVEV (reference sequence). The CDR3 DNA reads TGTGCCAGCAGTCAGACAGGGGATGGCTACACCTTC. It translates to CASSQTGDGYTF.

The chain combines TRBV7-2 with TRBJ2-3; maybe TRBD1 (5 bases). Germline values: CDR1 SGHTA, CDR2 FQGNSA. The CDR3 totals 14 residues. V gave up 6 bases and J gave up 5 bases, with 15 bases separating them. The CDR3 sequence: CASSPIRVLDTQYF. The CDR3 coding sequence is TGTGCCAGCAGTCCCATCAGGGTCTTAGATACGCAGTATTTT.

The rearrangement uses TRBV6-4 and TRBJ2-2; unclear D gene. Looked up from germline, CDR1 is MRHNA and CDR2 is SNTAGT. The CDR3 loop spans 15 amino acids. V lost 6 bases and J 0 bases, leaving 11 bases between the germline ends. The CDR3 is CASRMAEPNTGELFF. CDR3 nucleotides: TGTGCCAGCAGGATGGCAGAACCGAACACCGGGGAGCTGTTTTTT.

The genes are TRBV7-9 and TRBJ1-2, with D hard to call. V lost 6 bases and J lost 5, with 22 bases in between. There are 16 residues in the CDR3. Germline loops: CDR1 SEHNR, CDR2 FQNEAQ (reference sequence). CDR3 amino acids: CASREVSPGAGYGYTF. CDR3 sequence (DNA): TGTGCCAGCAGGGAAGTCTCGCCGGGAGCGGGATATGGCTACACCTTC.

V is TRBV6-1 and J is TRBJ1-2; D is perhaps TRBD1 (5 bases). Trimming removed 2 bases at V and 5 bases at J, with 9 bases between. The CDR3 is 13 residues long. The germline gives CDR1 MNHNS, CDR2 SASEGT. CDR3 loop: CASSEIRGYGYTF. For the CDR3, the DNA is TGTGCCAGCAGTGAAATAAGGGGTTATGGCTACACCTTC.

The chain recombines TRBV27 with TRBJ2-2; 9 nucleotides agree with TRBD2. The CDR3 runs to 16 residues. CDR1 is MNHEY, CDR2 SMNVEV, per germline (reference sequence). V trimming: 2 bases; J trimming: 6 bases; junction bases outside the gene matches: 7. The CDR3 spells CASSLPAGGKAGELFF. The CDR3 coding sequence is TGTGCCAGCAGTTTACCGGCGGGGGGGAAGGCCGGGGAGCTGTTTTTT.

This clone showed up just once. The chain combines TRBV27 with TRBJ2-1, with 8 bases aligning to TRBD2. The V gene's germline CDR1 is MNHEY and CDR2 SMNVEV (reference sequence). The V gene end was trimmed by 7 bases and the J gene end by 3 bases; junction bases not matched to a gene: 5. The CDR3 loop spans 14 amino acids. CDR3 coding DNA: TGTGCCAGCACCCATAGCGGGGACTACAATGAGCAGTTCTTC. As protein: CASTHSGDYNEQFF.

The chain is built from TRBV5-1 and TRBJ2-5; D unresolved. The V and J ends lost 6 bases and 3 bases respectively, with 6 bases between them. Germline V lookup: CDR1 SGHRS, CDR2 YFSETQ. This CDR3 comprises 11 residues. The CDR3 DNA is TGCGCCAGCAAGTCGGAAGAGACCCAGTACTTC. It specifies CASKSEETQYF.

This chain uses TRBV4-1 with TRBJ2-7, with 10 bases fitting TRBD1. Trimming cost V 5 bases and J 6 bases; bases outside gene matches: 10. Germline V gene sequence: CDR1 MGHRA, CDR2 YSYEKL. The CDR3 contains 15 residues. The CDR3 region is CASSFTGTGVGEQYF. In nucleotides, the CDR3 is TGCGCCAGCAGCTTTACCGGGACAGGGGTTGGCGAGCAGTACTTC.

The rearrangement joins TRBV6-5 to TRBJ2-7, with 7 bases lining up with TRBD1. This CDR3 comprises 12 residues. The germline V gene encodes CDR1 MNHEY and CDR2 SVGAGI. V shed 8 bases and J 2 bases; nucleotides not matched to a gene: 3. Here the CDR3 DNA reads TGTGCCAGCGGCAGGGGGACCTACGAGCAGTACTTC. Translating gives CASGRGTYEQYF.

The chain has TRBV6-6 and TRBJ2-7; TRBD1 aligns across 10 bases. The CDR3 has 15 amino acids. Germline CDR1 and CDR2: MNHNY and SVGAGI (reference sequence). The junction had 4 bases not matched to a gene; V was cut back by 1 base and J by 4 bases. CDR3 DNA: TGTGCCAGCAGTTACTATCAGGACAGGGGGTACGAGCAGTACTTC. It codes for CASSYYQDRGYEQYF.

This clone appeared a few times. V usage is TRBV13 and J usage is TRBJ2-7, with 10 bases matching TRBD2. The ends lost 4 bases at V and 7 bases at J; junction bases unmatched: 7. Germline loops: CDR1 PRHDT, CDR2 FYEKMQ (reference sequence). The CDR3 sequence is 14 residues long. CDR3 DNA: TGTGCCAGCAGCTCACAACTAGCGGGACGGGAGCAGTACTTC. Protein: CASSSQLAGREQYF. Together with reference TRBV13 and TRBJ2-7, the CDR3 gives the full variable domain: AAGVIQSPRHLIKEKRETATLKCYPIPRHDTVYWYQQGPGQDPQFLISFYEKMQSDKGSIPDRFSAQQFSDYHSELNMSSLELGDSALYFCASSSQLAGREQYFGPGTRLTVT.

The chain has TRBV5-1 and TRBJ1-1, with 7 bases that match TRBD1. CDR3 size: 19 residues. The V gene end was trimmed by 4 bases and the J gene end by 5 bases; junction bases not matched to a gene: 23. The germline CDR1 and CDR2 sequences are SGHRS and YFSETQ. This CDR3 reads CASSPGWTGNNRGATEAFF. The CDR3 nucleotides are TGCGCCAGCAGCCCGGGTTGGACAGGCAACAATAGAGGGGCGACTGAAGCTTTCTTT. The full variable domain, with the rest looked up from reference TRBV5-1 and TRBJ1-1, is KAGVTQTPRYLIKTRGQQVTLSCSPISGHRSVSWYQQTPGQGLQFLFEYFSETQRNKGNFPGRFSGRQFSNSRSEMNVSTLELGDSALYLCASSPGWTGNNRGATEAFFGQGTRLTVV.

The J gene is TRBJ1-1, the V gene TRBV4-2; D possibly corresponds to TRBD1 (5 bases). In germline, CDR1 is LGHNA, CDR2 YNFKEQ. V lost 3 bases to trimming and J lost 4 bases, with 9 bases between them. This CDR3 has 13 residues. CDR3 coding DNA: TGTGCCAGCAGCCATGGGGGGGGCACTGAAGCTTTCTTT. The encoded protein is CASSHGGGTEAFF.